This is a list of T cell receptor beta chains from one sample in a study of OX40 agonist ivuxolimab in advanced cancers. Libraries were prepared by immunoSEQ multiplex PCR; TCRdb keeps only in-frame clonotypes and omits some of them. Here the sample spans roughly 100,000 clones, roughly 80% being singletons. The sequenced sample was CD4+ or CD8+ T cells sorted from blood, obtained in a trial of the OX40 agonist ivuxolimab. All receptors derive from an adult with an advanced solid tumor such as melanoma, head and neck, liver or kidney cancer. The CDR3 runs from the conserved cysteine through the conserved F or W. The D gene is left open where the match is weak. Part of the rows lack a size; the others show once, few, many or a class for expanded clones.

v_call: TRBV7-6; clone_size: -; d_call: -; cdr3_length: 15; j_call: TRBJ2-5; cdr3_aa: CASSSHGKDQETQYF; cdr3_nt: TGTGCCAGCAGCTCCCATGGGAAAGACCAAGAGACCCAGTACTTC
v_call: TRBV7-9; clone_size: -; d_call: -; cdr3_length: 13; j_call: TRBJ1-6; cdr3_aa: CASSLDSNSPLHF; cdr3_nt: TGTGCCAGCAGCTTGGACAGTAATTCACCCCTCCACTTT
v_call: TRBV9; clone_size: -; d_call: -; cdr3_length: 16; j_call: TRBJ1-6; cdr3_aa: CASSGAGSSYNSPLHF; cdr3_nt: TGTGCCAGCAGCGGGGCGGGGAGCTCCTATAATTCACCCCTCCACTTT
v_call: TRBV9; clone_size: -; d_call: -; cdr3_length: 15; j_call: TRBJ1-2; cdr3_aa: CASSGSGGLSYGYTF; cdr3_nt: TGTGCCAGCAGCGGTTCGGGGGGCTTATCCTATGGCTACACCTTC
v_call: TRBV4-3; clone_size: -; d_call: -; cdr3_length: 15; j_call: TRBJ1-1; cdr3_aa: CASSQDSAAEGKAFF; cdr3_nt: TGCGCCAGCAGCCAAGATTCGGCGGCGGAAGGGAAAGCTTTCTTT
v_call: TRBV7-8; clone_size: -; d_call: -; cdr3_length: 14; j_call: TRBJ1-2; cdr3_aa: CASSLSGDSYGYTF; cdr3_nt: TGTGCCAGCAGCCTTTCAGGGGATTCTTATGGCTACACCTTC
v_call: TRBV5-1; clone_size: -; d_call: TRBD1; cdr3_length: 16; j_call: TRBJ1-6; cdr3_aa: CASSSGTGVISSPLHF; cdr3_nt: TGCGCCAGCAGCTCCGGGACAGGGGTAATAAGCTCACCCCTCCACTTT
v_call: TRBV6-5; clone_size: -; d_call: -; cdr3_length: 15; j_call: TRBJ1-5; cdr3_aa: CASSYSSVRDQPQHF; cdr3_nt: TGTGCCAGCAGTTACTCGTCGGTGCGGGATCAGCCCCAGCATTTT
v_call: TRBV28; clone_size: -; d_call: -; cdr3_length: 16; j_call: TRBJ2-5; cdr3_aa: CASSLGRGPRQETQYF; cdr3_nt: TGTGCCAGCAGTTTGGGCAGGGGACCCCGTCAAGAGACCCAGTACTTC
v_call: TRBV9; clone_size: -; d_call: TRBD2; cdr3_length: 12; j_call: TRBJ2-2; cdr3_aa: CASSPGRGELFF; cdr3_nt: TGTGCCAGCAGCCCCGGGAGGGGGGAGCTGTTTTTT
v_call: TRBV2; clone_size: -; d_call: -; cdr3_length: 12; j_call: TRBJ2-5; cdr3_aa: CASSETRDVLHF; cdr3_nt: TGTGCCAGCAGTGAAACTAGGGACGTCCTTCACTTC
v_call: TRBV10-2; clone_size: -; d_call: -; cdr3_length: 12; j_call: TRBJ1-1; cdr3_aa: CASKKQNTEAFF; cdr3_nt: TGCGCCAGCAAAAAACAGAACACTGAAGCTTTCTTT
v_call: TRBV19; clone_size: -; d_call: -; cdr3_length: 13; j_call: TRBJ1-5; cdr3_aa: CASTDGVNQPQHF; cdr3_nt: TGTGCCAGTACGGACGGGGTGAATCAGCCCCAGCATTTT
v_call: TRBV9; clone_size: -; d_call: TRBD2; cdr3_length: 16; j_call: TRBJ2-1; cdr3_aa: CASSVGLAGGPGEQFF; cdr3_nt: TGTGCCAGCAGCGTAGGTCTAGCGGGGGGGCCCGGCGAGCAGTTCTTC
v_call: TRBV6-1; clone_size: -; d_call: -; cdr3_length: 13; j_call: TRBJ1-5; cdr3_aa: CASTIKAGQPQHF; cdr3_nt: TGTGCCAGCACCATAAAGGCGGGTCAGCCCCAGCATTTT
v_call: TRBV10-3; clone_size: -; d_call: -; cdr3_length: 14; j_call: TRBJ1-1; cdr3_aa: CASYRAPMNTEAFF; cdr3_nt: TGTGCCAGCTACAGGGCCCCCATGAACACTGAAGCTTTCTTT
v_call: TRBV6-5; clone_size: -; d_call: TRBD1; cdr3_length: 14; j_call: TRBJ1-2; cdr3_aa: CASTQIGTGGGYTF; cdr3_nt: TGTGCCAGCACCCAAATTGGGACAGGGGGTGGCTACACCTTC
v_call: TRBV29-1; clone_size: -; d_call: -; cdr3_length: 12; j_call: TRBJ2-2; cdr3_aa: CSGGSNNGELFF; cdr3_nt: TGCAGCGGGGGGAGCAACAACGGGGAGCTGTTTTTT
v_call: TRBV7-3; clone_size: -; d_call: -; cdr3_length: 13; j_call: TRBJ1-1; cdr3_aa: CASSLRANTEAFF; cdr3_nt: TGTGCCAGCAGCTTACGGGCCAACACTGAAGCTTTCTTT
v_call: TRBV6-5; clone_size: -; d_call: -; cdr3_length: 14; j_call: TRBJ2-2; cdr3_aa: CASSPGLPAGELFF; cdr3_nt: TGTGCCAGCAGCCCCGGACTCCCCGCCGGGGAGCTGTTTTTT
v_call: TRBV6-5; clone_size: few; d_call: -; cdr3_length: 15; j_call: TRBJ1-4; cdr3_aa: CASRPMAGVNEKLFF; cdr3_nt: TGTGCCAGCAGGCCCATGGCGGGGGTGAATGAAAAACTGTTTTTT
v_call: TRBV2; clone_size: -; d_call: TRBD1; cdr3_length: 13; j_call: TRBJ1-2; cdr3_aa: CASRLQGADGYTF; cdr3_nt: TGTGCCAGCAGATTACAGGGGGCTGATGGCTACACCTTC
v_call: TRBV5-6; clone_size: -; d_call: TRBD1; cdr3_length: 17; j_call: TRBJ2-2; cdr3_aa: CASSRQAGGLGTGELFF; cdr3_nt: TGTGCCAGCAGCCGCCAGGCAGGGGGCCTCGGCACCGGGGAGCTGTTTTTT
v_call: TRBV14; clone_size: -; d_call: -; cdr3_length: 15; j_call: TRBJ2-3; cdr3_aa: CASSQTRARTDTQYF; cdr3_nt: TGTGCCAGCAGCCAAACCCGAGCCCGCACAGATACGCAGTATTTT
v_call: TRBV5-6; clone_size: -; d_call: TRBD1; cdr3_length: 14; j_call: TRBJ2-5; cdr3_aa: CASSPVGQEGTQYF; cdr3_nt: TGTGCCAGCAGCCCCGTGGGACAGGAGGGGACCCAGTACTTC
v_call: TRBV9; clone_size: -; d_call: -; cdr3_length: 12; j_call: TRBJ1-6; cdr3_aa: CASSVGASPLHF; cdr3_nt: TGTGCCAGCAGCGTAGGAGCCTCACCCCTCCACTTT
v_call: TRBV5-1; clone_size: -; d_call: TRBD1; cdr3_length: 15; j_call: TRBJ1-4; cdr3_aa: CASSDDRDSGEKLFF; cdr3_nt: TGCGCCAGCAGCGATGACAGGGATTCGGGTGAAAAACTGTTTTTT
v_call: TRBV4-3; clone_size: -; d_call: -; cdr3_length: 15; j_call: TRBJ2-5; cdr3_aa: CASSQDLAGRETQYF; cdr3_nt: TGCGCCAGCAGCCAAGATTTAGCAGGGAGGGAGACCCAGTACTTC
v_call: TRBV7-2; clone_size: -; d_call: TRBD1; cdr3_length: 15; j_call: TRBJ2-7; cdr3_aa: CASSTRDRGPNEQYF; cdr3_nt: TGTGCCAGCAGCACACGGGACAGGGGGCCAAACGAGCAGTACTTC
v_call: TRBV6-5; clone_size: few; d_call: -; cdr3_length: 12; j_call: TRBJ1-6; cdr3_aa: CASSYTNSPLHF; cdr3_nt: TGTGCCAGCAGTTACACCAATTCACCCCTCCACTTT
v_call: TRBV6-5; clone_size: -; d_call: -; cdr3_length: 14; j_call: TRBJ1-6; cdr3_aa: CASSSDRKNSPLHF; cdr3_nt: TGTGCCAGCAGTTCCGACAGAAAGAATTCACCCCTCCACTTT
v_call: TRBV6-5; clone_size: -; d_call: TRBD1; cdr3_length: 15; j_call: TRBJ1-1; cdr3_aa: CASSLLGTGYTEAFF; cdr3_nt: TGTGCCAGCAGCCTACTCGGGACAGGGTACACTGAAGCTTTCTTT
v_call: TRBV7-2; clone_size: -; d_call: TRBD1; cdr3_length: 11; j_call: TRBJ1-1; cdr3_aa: CASSAGGEAFF; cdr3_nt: TGTGCCAGCAGCGCAGGGGGTGAAGCTTTCTTT
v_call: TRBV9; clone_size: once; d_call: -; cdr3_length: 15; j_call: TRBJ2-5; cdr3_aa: CASSVDGWGQETQYF; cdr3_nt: TGTGCCAGCAGCGTAGACGGGTGGGGCCAAGAGACCCAGTACTTC
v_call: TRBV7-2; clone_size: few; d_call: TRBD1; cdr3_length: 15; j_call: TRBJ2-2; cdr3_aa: CASSSRQGGTGELFF; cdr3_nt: TGTGCCAGCAGCTCCCGACAGGGTGGCACCGGGGAGCTGTTTTTT
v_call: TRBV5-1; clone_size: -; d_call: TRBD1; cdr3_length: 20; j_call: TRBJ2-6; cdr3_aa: CASSYAGTGLLGSGANVLTF; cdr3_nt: TGCGCCAGCAGCTATGCCGGGACAGGCTTATTGGGCTCTGGGGCCAACGTCCTGACTTTC
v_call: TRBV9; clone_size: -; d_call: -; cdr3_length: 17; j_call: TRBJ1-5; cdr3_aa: CASSVGSGDRLNQPQHF; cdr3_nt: TGTGCCAGCAGCGTAGGAAGTGGTGACAGGTTAAATCAGCCCCAGCATTTT
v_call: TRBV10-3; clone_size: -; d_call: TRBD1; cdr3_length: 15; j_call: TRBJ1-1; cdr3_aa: CAISESQGAYTEAFF; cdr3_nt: TGTGCCATCAGTGAGTCACAGGGGGCTTACACTGAAGCTTTCTTT
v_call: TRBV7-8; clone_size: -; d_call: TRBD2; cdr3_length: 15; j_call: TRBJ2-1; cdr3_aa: CASSPPGLANNEQFF; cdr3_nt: TGTGCCAGTTCCCCTCCGGGACTAGCGAACAATGAGCAGTTCTTC
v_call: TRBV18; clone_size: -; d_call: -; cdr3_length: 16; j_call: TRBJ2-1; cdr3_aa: CASSPVQGSLYNEQFF; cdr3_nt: TGTGCCAGCTCACCAGTGCAGGGAAGTCTCTACAATGAGCAGTTCTTC
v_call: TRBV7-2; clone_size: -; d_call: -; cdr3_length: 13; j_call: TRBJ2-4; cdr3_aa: CASSLPPTDIQYF; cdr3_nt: TGTGCCAGCAGCTTACCACCGACAGACATTCAGTACTTC
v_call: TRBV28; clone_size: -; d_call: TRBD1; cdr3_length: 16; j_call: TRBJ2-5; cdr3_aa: CASNQRTGPPGETQYF; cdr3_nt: TGTGCCAGCAACCAACGGACAGGACCACCGGGAGAGACCCAGTACTTC
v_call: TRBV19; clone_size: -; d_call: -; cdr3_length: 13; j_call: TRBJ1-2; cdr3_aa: CASSIGGKDGYTF; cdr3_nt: TGTGCCAGTAGTATAGGGGGGAAAGATGGCTACACCTTC
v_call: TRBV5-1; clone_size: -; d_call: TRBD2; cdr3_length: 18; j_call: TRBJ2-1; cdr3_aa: CASSLERGTSRSYNEQFF; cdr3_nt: TGCGCCAGCAGCTTGGAGCGAGGGACTAGCCGCTCCTACAATGAGCAGTTCTTC
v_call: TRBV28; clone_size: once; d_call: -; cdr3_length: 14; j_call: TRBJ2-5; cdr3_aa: CASSPRSGEETQYF; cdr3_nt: TGTGCCAGCAGTCCTCGTTCTGGTGAAGAGACCCAGTACTTC
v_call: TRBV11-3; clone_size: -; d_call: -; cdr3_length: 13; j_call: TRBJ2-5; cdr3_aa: CASSLRVGETQYF; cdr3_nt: TGTGCCAGCAGCTTACGGGTCGGGGAGACCCAGTACTTC
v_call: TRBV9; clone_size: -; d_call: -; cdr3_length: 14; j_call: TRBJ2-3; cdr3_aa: CASSVEQRTDTQYF; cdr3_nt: TGTGCCAGCAGCGTGGAACAGCGCACAGATACGCAGTATTTT
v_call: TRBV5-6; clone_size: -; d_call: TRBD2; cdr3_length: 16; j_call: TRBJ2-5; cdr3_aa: CASSLLGGAYQETQYF; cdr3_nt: TGTGCCAGCAGCCTGCTCGGGGGGGCCTACCAAGAGACCCAGTACTTC
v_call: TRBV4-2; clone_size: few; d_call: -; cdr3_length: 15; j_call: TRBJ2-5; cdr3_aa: CASSQGGLRGETQYF; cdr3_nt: TGTGCCAGCAGCCAAGGGGGACTTAGAGGGGAGACCCAGTACTTC
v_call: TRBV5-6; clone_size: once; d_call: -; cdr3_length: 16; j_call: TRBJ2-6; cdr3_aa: CASSLGRASGANVLTF; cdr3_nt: TGTGCCAGCAGCTTGGGACGTGCCTCTGGGGCCAACGTCCTGACTTTC
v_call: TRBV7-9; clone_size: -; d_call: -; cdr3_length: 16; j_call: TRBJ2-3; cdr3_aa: CASSPRGRVGTDTQYF; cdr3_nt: TGTGCCAGCAGCCCTCGGGGAAGGGTGGGCACAGATACGCAGTATTTT
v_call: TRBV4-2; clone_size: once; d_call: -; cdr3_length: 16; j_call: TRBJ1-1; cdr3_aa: CASSQVRAGSATEAFF; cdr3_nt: TGTGCCAGCAGCCAAGTACGGGCAGGGTCAGCCACTGAAGCTTTCTTT
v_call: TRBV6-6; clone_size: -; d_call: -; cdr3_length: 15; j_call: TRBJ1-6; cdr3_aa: CASSPIGGRNSPLHF; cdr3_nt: TGTGCCAGCAGTCCAATCGGGGGGCGGAATTCACCCCTCCACTTT
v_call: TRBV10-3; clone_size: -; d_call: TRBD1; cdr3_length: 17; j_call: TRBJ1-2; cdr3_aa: CAISEIPGQGGNYGYTF; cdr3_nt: TGTGCCATCAGTGAGATTCCGGGACAGGGGGGAAACTATGGCTACACCTTC
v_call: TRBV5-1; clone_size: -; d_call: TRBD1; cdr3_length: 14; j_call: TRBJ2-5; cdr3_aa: CASSGTGAGETQYF; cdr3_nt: TGCGCCAGCAGCGGGACAGGGGCGGGGGAGACCCAGTACTTC